Listed here are 19 T cell receptor beta chains from one sample, sequenced in a study of CD8 T cells in Susac syndrome. Random hexamers primed reverse transcription of about 0.5 to 1 ug RNA. TCRdb re-called the immunoSEQ multiplex PCR reads through MiXCR, storing one row per CDR3 protein. The sample yields 85,000 to 130,000 distinct CDR3 sequences, roughly 94% seen once. Sequencing used CD8+ T cells from PBMCs. The receptors shown here come from a human donor with Susac syndrome.

This sequence joins TRBV13 and TRBJ2-1; the match to TRBD2 covers 10 bases. CDR3 length: 14 residues. Germline V gives CDR1 PRHDT, CDR2 FYEKMQ (reference sequence). After removal of 3 bases from V and 8 bases from J, the junction contained 4 bases not matched to a gene. In nucleotides, the CDR3 is TGTGCCAGCAGCTTTAGCGGGGGGAGCGATGAGCAGTTCTTC. This gives the protein CASSFSGGSDEQFF.

The chain is built from TRBV3-1 and TRBJ2-2; D is undetermined. Germline values: CDR1 LGHDT, CDR2 YNNKEL (reference sequence). The CDR3 is 15 amino acids. V was trimmed by 4 bases and J by 5 bases, leaving 14 bases between them. The chain's CDR3 is CASSRQTGRTGELFF. The DNA for the CDR3 is TGTGCCAGCAGCCGCCAAACCGGTCGGACCGGGGAGCTGTTTTTT.

The chain is built from TRBV12-3 or TRBV12-4 and TRBJ2-7; D is unclear. This CDR3 region has 14 residues. Trimming left V 5 bases short and J 5 bases short, with 16 bases between. Written as DNA, the CDR3 is TGTGCCAGCAGTCCAGCCTATGGGTCCGACGAGCAGTACTTC. Its translation: CASSPAYGSDEQYF.

V gene TRBV5-4 combines with J gene TRBJ2-1; D is uncertain. Trimming cost V 4 bases and J 6 bases, with 8 bases left between them. Germline CDR1 is SGHNT and CDR2 is YYREEE (reference sequence). This CDR3 has 12 residues. CDR3 DNA sequence: TGTGCCAGCAGCGCTTGGGGCAATGAGCAGTTCTTC. Translation gives CASSAWGNEQFF.

The rearrangement links TRBV20-1 to TRBJ2-3; 8 nucleotides match TRBD1. CDR3 length: 15 residues. The V gene's germline CDR1 is DFQATT and CDR2 SNEGSKA (reference sequence). The V gene end was trimmed by 0 bases and the J gene end by 3 bases; junction bases not matched to a gene: 5. The CDR3 region has the DNA TGCAGTGCTAGAGATGCGACAGGGGTTACAGATACGCAGTATTTT. Residues: CSARDATGVTDTQYF.

V usage is TRBV4-3 and J usage is TRBJ2-1, with TRBD1 as a possible D gene (5 bases). The V end was cut by 0 bases, the J end by 1 base, with 10 bases between. Per germline, CDR1 LGHNA and CDR2 YSLEER. CDR3 length: 16 residues. This CDR3 reads CASSQDRVSSYNEQFF. The CDR3 nucleotides read TGCGCCAGCAGCCAAGACAGGGTCTCATCCTACAATGAGCAGTTCTTC.

V usage is TRBV12-3 or TRBV12-4 and J usage is TRBJ1-2, with D unclear. This CDR3 is built from 12 residues. V shed 6 bases and J shed 1 base, with 6 bases lying between them. CDR3 DNA sequence: TGTGCCAGCAGACCGCTTAACTATGGCTACACCTTC. Translated, it gives CASRPLNYGYTF.

The rearrangement joins TRBV27 to TRBJ2-7; D possibly corresponds to TRBD2 (6 bases). The CDR3 covers 13 residues. V lost 1 base and J lost 4, with 8 bases in between. CDR1 and CDR2 from the germline V gene are MNHEY and SMNVEV (reference sequence). CDR3 nucleotides: TGTGCCAGCAGTTTATTTCGGGGGTACGAGCAGTACTTC. This sequence encodes CASSLFRGYEQYF.

The chain has TRBV23-1 and TRBJ1-1, with D hard to call. TRBV23-1 carries the ORF label, with uncertain function. Trimming stripped 6 bases from V and 3 bases from J, with 11 bases between. CDR3 length: 13 residues. The CDR3 DNA is TGCGCCAGCAGCCCCGGGAACCACACTGAAGCTTTCTTT. Protein: CASSPGNHTEAFF.

The rearrangement uses TRBV7-3 and TRBJ2-3, with 10 bases that match TRBD1. Germline trimming cut 3 bases from V and 6 bases from J; bases unmatched to any gene: 6. This CDR3 region has 15 residues. CDR1 and CDR2 (germline): SGHTA, FQGTGA. CDR3 in amino acids: CASSFYGTGDDTQYF. CDR3 DNA: TGTGCCAGCAGCTTTTACGGGACAGGGGACGATACGCAGTATTTT.

This chain connects TRBV7-8 to TRBJ2-7; D might be TRBD1 (6 bases). This CDR3 spans 16 amino acids. CDR1 and CDR2 from the germline V gene are SGHVS and FQNEAQ. Trimming cost V 5 bases and J 0 bases, with 17 bases left between them. CDR3 sequence reads: CASSPGHRESSYEQYF. For the CDR3, the DNA is TGTGCCAGCAGCCCGGGACATCGGGAAAGCTCCTACGAGCAGTACTTC.

CDR3 DNA sequence: TGTGCCAGCAGCTTGTCAGGGGAAGCTTTCTTT. This translates into CASSLSGEAFF. V gene TRBV11-2 combines with J gene TRBJ1-1; a weak D match, TRBD1 (5 bases). With 3 bases removed from V and 8 bases from J, the gap between germline ends came to 7 bases. The germline V gene encodes CDR1 SGHAT and CDR2 FQNNGV. The CDR3 spans 11 residues.

The chain employs TRBV27 and TRBJ1-5, with D unresolved. The CDR3 spans 13 residues. From germline, CDR1 is MNHEY and CDR2 SMNVEV (reference sequence). Trimming removed 2 bases from V and 2 bases from J, with 4 bases in between. The CDR3 coding sequence is TGTGCCAGCAGTTTAATGGGCAATCAGCCCCAGCATTTT. Protein: CASSLMGNQPQHF.

This clonotype showed up just a few times. This rearrangement joins TRBV6-1 to TRBJ2-4, with D uncertain. Germline CDR1 MNHNS, CDR2 SASEGT. The V end lost 5 bases, the J end lost 2 bases, and 10 bases lay between the germline ends. CDR3 size: 14 residues. CDR3 residues: CASSQATSKNIQYF. DNA for the CDR3: TGTGCCAGCAGTCAGGCAACCTCCAAAAACATTCAGTACTTC.

This clonotype was observed a single time. The V call is TRBV9, the J call TRBJ2-5; 8 nucleotides match TRBD2. The CDR3 totals 15 residues. V lost 3 bases, J lost 2 bases, and 6 bases stayed unmatched. Germline V gives CDR1 SGDLS, CDR2 YYNGEE. Here the CDR3 reads CASSAYGGDQETQYF. CDR3 DNA: TGTGCCAGCAGCGCTTACGGGGGGGATCAAGAGACCCAGTACTTC.

The sample holds one count of this clonotype. This sequence joins TRBV5-6 and TRBJ1-2; 8 positions match TRBD1. Germline assignment: CDR1 SGHDT and CDR2 YYEEEE. The CDR3 runs 16 residues. The V and J ends lost 0 bases and 4 bases, in that order; junction bases with no gene match: 8. In DNA form, the CDR3 reads TGTGCCAGCAGCTTGGGGACCGGGACAGGACGCTATGGCTACACCTTC. This sequence encodes CASSLGTGTGRYGYTF.

This chain joins TRBV4-3 and TRBJ2-1; D not certain. This CDR3 has 12 residues. The germline V gene has CDR1 LGHNA and CDR2 YSLEER. V was shortened by 1 base and J by 10 bases, with 8 bases between the two germline ends. CDR3 region: CASSQVQREQFF. For the CDR3, the DNA is TGCGCCAGCAGCCAAGTTCAACGGGAGCAGTTCTTC.

The chain combines TRBV5-8 with TRBJ2-1; perhaps TRBD1 as D (5 bases). There are 13 residues in the CDR3. Germline assignment: CDR1 SGHTS and CDR2 YDEGEE. The V and J ends lost 4 bases and 11 bases respectively, with 16 bases between them. The CDR3 loop reads CASSPSLRQKQFF. The CDR3 DNA sequence: TGTGCCAGCAGCCCGAGCCTCCGACAGAAGCAGTTCTTC.

A single count supports this clonotype. This chain joins TRBV2 and TRBJ1-5, with TRBD1 as a possible D gene (6 bases). The V end lost 6 bases, the J end lost 7 bases, and 22 bases lay between the germline ends. This CDR3 spans 16 amino acids. The germline V gene has CDR1 SNHLY and CDR2 FYNNEI. In DNA form, the CDR3 reads TGTGCCAGCAGGGTGGGACTTGGGGGGCGACTACAGCCCCAGCATTTT. Protein: CASRVGLGGRLQPQHF. The whole variable domain, remainder taken from reference TRBV2 and TRBJ1-5, is EPEVTQTPSHQVTQMGQEVILRCVPISNHLYFYWYRQILGQKVEFLVSFYNNEISEKSEIFDDQFSVERPDGSNFTLKIRSTKLEDSAMYFCASRVGLGGRLQPQHFGDGTRLSIL.